The clone carrying this T cell receptor beta chain was counted a single time. Its target is unknown. V lost 0 bases to trimming and J lost 6 bases, with 13 bases between them. This CDR3 comprises 15 residues. The V gene's germline CDR1 is MNHEY and CDR2 SVGAGI. Donation came from healthy Caucasian individuals in Russia who were aged about 6 to 95. With each sample, at least 6 micrograms of total RNA were extracted. The sample belongs to a study of blood T cells in healthy people across ages. Study results and caveats: Fewer expanded clones and more diversity marked long-lived versus aged donors. Estimated diversity, derived from one million T cells, was regarded as an underestimate.

PCR was performed a second time for roughly 7 to 11 cycles using a sample-barcoded 5' primer and a J-beta primer mix. In TCRdb, the 5' RACE reads were re-called with MiXCR into one record per CDR3 protein. Here the sample spans about a million distinct CDR3 sequences, about 51% being singletons. Sequenced sample: blood. This TCR was recovered from an older woman in good health. This rearrangement joins TRBV6-5 to TRBJ2-3; either TRBD1 or TRBD2 may supply D (6 bases each). Here the CDR3 reads CASSYSSTGTDTQYF. The CDR3, as DNA: TGTGCCAGCAGTTACTCGTCCACAGGGACTGATACGCAGTATTTT.